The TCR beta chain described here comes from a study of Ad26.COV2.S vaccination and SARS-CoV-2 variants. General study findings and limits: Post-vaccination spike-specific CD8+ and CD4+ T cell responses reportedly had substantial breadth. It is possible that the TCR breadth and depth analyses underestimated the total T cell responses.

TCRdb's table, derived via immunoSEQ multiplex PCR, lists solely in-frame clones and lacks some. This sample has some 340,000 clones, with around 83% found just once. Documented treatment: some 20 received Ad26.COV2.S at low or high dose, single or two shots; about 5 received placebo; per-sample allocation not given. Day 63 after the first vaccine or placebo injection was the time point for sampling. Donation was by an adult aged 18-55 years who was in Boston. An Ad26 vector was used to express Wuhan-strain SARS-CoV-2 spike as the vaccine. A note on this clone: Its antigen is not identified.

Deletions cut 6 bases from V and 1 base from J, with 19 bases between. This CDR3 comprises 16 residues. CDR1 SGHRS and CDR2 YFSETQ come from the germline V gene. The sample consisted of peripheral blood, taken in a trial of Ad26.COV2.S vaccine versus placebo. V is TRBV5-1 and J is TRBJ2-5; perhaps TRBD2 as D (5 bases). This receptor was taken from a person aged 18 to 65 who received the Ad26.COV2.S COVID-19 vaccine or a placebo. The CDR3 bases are TGCGCCAGCAACCCGACGGGTAGCGCCTCCCAAGAGACCCAGTACTTC. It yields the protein CASNPTGSASQETQYF.